What follows is one TCR beta chain and its context. The target antigen is unknown. The CDR3 loop spans 14 amino acids. V was trimmed by 3 bases and J by 4 bases, leaving 12 bases between them. Germline V gene data show CDR1 as SGHVS and CDR2 as FQNEAQ. The data were obtained in a study of radiotherapy plus CTLA-4 blockade in lung cancer. In the study overall: Patients showed objective responses in about 20% of cases and disease control in 25% to 40%. Study-level findings and limits: Early shifts in blood T cell clones, with interferon-beta, reportedly predicted response best. Peripheral blood showed expansion of tumor-derived TCR clones after radiotherapy and ipilimumab.

Ipilimumab-mediated CTLA-4 blockade plus focal radiation was given to patients having chemo-refractory metastatic non-small-cell lung cancer. Sequenced by immunoSEQ multiplex PCR; TCRdb stores in-frame clones only, minus some. The profile shows fewer than 75,000 clones, roughly 87% of them singletons. The receptor comes from a human donor with non-small cell lung cancer that progressed on radiotherapy plus ipilimumab. The chain is built from TRBV7-8 and TRBJ1-2; D not resolved. The material sequenced was peripheral blood, taken from a patient treated with radiotherapy plus ipilimumab. The DNA for the CDR3 is TGTGCCAGCAGCTTTCGGGATTCTTCCTATGGCTACACCTTC. Translation: CASSFRDSSYGYTF.